A selection of T cell receptor beta chains follows, all from one sample in a study of blood T cell repertoires in COVID-19. The repertoire was sequenced with immunoSEQ multiplex PCR; TCRdb's copy has only in-frame clones and lacks some. The profile shows around 110,000 clones, around 80% of them singletons. Sequencing used peripheral blood. All receptors come from a woman aged 55-70 years with acute or convalescent COVID-19. CDR3s include the opening cysteine and the closing phenylalanine or tryptophan. Each record gives: clone size, J gene, CDR3 length, D gene, V gene, CDR3 protein, CDR3 DNA. D genes are given only for firm matches. Some rows mark clone size as missing; the rest say once, few, many or name a class of expanded clone.

clone_size: NA; j_call: TRBJ1-1; cdr3_length: 13; d_call: NA; v_call: TRBV29-1; cdr3_aa: CSVAEGTDTEAFF; cdr3_nt: TGCAGCGTTGCGGAGGGGACTGACACTGAAGCTTTCTTT
clone_size: NA; j_call: TRBJ2-4; cdr3_length: 17; d_call: NA; v_call: TRBV28; cdr3_aa: CASSLLEWGGRGNIQYF; cdr3_nt: TGTGCCAGCAGTTTATTGGAGTGGGGGGGGCGTGGAAACATTCAGTACTTC
clone_size: NA; j_call: TRBJ2-1; cdr3_length: 15; d_call: TRBD2; v_call: TRBV10-3; cdr3_aa: CAISEVTSGANEQFF; cdr3_nt: TGTGCCATCAGTGAGGTGACTAGCGGAGCCAATGAGCAGTTCTTC
clone_size: NA; j_call: TRBJ1-5; cdr3_length: 17; d_call: TRBD1; v_call: TRBV20-1; cdr3_aa: CSASSGTGGLLSRPQHF; cdr3_nt: TGCAGTGCTAGTTCCGGGACAGGGGGCCTCCTGTCGCGGCCCCAGCATTTT
clone_size: NA; j_call: TRBJ1-3; cdr3_length: 16; d_call: TRBD1; v_call: TRBV18; cdr3_aa: CASSPSGTGIGNTIYF; cdr3_nt: TGTGCCAGCTCACCCTCAGGGACAGGGATTGGAAACACCATATATTTT
clone_size: NA; j_call: TRBJ1-6; cdr3_length: 14; d_call: NA; v_call: TRBV5-4; cdr3_aa: CASSLEFRDSPLHF; cdr3_nt: TGTGCCAGCAGCTTGGAGTTCCGGGATTCACCCCTCCACTTT
clone_size: NA; j_call: TRBJ2-5; cdr3_length: 15; d_call: TRBD2; v_call: TRBV7-9; cdr3_aa: CASSSTLTSGETQYF; cdr3_nt: TGTGCCAGCAGCTCCACTCTAACTAGCGGGGAGACCCAGTACTTC
clone_size: NA; j_call: TRBJ2-7; cdr3_length: 18; d_call: TRBD2; v_call: TRBV10-3; cdr3_aa: CAITPGGLAGPTYGEQYF; cdr3_nt: TGTGCCATCACTCCCGGTGGACTAGCGGGACCAACTTACGGCGAGCAGTACTTC
clone_size: NA; j_call: TRBJ2-1; cdr3_length: 17; d_call: TRBD1; v_call: TRBV3-1/TRBV3-2; cdr3_aa: CASSQRTGTGLYNEQFF; cdr3_nt: TGTGCCAGCAGCCAAAGGACCGGGACAGGGCTCTACAATGAGCAGTTCTTC
clone_size: NA; j_call: TRBJ1-1; cdr3_length: 11; d_call: NA; v_call: TRBV2; cdr3_aa: CASQMNTEAFF; cdr3_nt: TGTGCCAGTCAAATGAACACTGAAGCTTTCTTT
clone_size: few; j_call: TRBJ1-2; cdr3_length: 14; d_call: NA; v_call: TRBV6-1; cdr3_aa: CASSEGGRNYGYTF; cdr3_nt: TGTGCCAGCAGTGAAGGGGGCAGGAACTATGGCTACACCTTC
clone_size: NA; j_call: TRBJ2-7; cdr3_length: 13; d_call: TRBD1; v_call: TRBV20-1; cdr3_aa: CSASRDSNYEQYF; cdr3_nt: TGCAGTGCTAGTAGGGACAGTAACTACGAGCAGTACTTC
clone_size: NA; j_call: TRBJ2-7; cdr3_length: 14; d_call: NA; v_call: TRBV23-1; cdr3_aa: CASSLGEQTYEQYF; cdr3_nt: TGCGCCAGCAGTCTTGGGGAGCAGACCTACGAGCAGTACTTC
clone_size: many; j_call: TRBJ1-6; cdr3_length: 16; d_call: NA; v_call: TRBV15; cdr3_aa: CATSSPDRSLNSPLHF; cdr3_nt: TGTGCCACCAGCAGCCCGGACAGAAGCCTCAATTCACCCCTCCACTTT
clone_size: NA; j_call: TRBJ1-1; cdr3_length: 13; d_call: NA; v_call: TRBV28; cdr3_aa: CASSFPGDTEAFF; cdr3_nt: TGTGCCAGCAGTTTCCCAGGGGACACTGAAGCTTTCTTT
clone_size: NA; j_call: TRBJ2-2; cdr3_length: 15; d_call: TRBD2; v_call: TRBV28; cdr3_aa: CASSLGGRGIGELFF; cdr3_nt: TGTGCCAGCAGTTTAGGCGGGAGGGGCATCGGGGAGCTGTTTTTT
clone_size: few; j_call: TRBJ1-3; cdr3_length: 16; d_call: TRBD1; v_call: TRBV4-2; cdr3_aa: CASSKLGTESGNTIYF; cdr3_nt: TGTGCCAGCAGCAAACTAGGGACAGAATCCGGAAACACCATATATTTT
clone_size: few; j_call: TRBJ1-5; cdr3_length: 14; d_call: NA; v_call: TRBV10-3; cdr3_aa: CAIGREGGNQPQHF; cdr3_nt: TGTGCCATCGGCAGGGAAGGAGGCAATCAGCCCCAGCATTTT
clone_size: few; j_call: TRBJ1-5; cdr3_length: 15; d_call: TRBD1; v_call: TRBV7-9; cdr3_aa: CASSLGQGVLQPQHF; cdr3_nt: TGTGCCAGCAGCTTAGGACAGGGGGTCCTTCAGCCCCAGCATTTT
clone_size: NA; j_call: TRBJ2-2; cdr3_length: 17; d_call: TRBD2; v_call: TRBV5-1; cdr3_aa: CASSLGTSGLDSGELFF; cdr3_nt: TGCGCCAGCAGCTTGGGGACTAGCGGTCTAGACAGTGGGGAGCTGTTTTTT
clone_size: NA; j_call: TRBJ1-2; cdr3_length: 12; d_call: NA; v_call: TRBV6-5; cdr3_aa: CASRQGIHGYTF; cdr3_nt: TGTGCCAGCAGACAGGGCATTCATGGCTACACCTTC
clone_size: NA; j_call: TRBJ1-1; cdr3_length: 12; d_call: TRBD1; v_call: TRBV6-6; cdr3_aa: CASSLGTVEAFF; cdr3_nt: TGTGCCAGCAGTTTGGGGACAGTTGAAGCTTTCTTT
clone_size: NA; j_call: TRBJ2-1; cdr3_length: 14; d_call: NA; v_call: TRBV29-1; cdr3_aa: CSVARAGYGNEQFF; cdr3_nt: TGCAGCGTTGCTAGGGCAGGGTATGGGAATGAGCAGTTCTTC
clone_size: few; j_call: TRBJ1-2; cdr3_length: 14; d_call: NA; v_call: TRBV6-4; cdr3_aa: CASSPEAQGRGYTF; cdr3_nt: TGTGCCAGCAGTCCCGAAGCACAGGGACGTGGCTACACCTTC
clone_size: NA; j_call: TRBJ2-3; cdr3_length: 16; d_call: TRBD2; v_call: TRBV7-3; cdr3_aa: CASSLNGGRAGDTQYF; cdr3_nt: TGTGCCAGCAGCTTAAACGGCGGGAGGGCAGGAGATACGCAGTATTTT
clone_size: NA; j_call: TRBJ2-7; cdr3_length: 14; d_call: TRBD2; v_call: TRBV7-9; cdr3_aa: CAGRTSGVSNEQYF; cdr3_nt: TGTGCCGGGCGGACTAGCGGGGTGAGCAACGAGCAGTACTTC
clone_size: NA; j_call: TRBJ2-2; cdr3_length: 15; d_call: TRBD1; v_call: TRBV11-3; cdr3_aa: CASSQRQGGNGELFF; cdr3_nt: TGTGCCAGCAGCCAACGACAGGGGGGGAACGGGGAGCTGTTTTTT
clone_size: NA; j_call: TRBJ1-1; cdr3_length: 13; d_call: NA; v_call: TRBV29-1; cdr3_aa: CSVEGGTNTEAFF; cdr3_nt: TGCAGCGTTGAAGGAGGCACGAACACTGAAGCTTTCTTT
clone_size: once; j_call: TRBJ2-3; cdr3_length: 15; d_call: TRBD2; v_call: TRBV5-1; cdr3_aa: CASDLSGGATDTQYF; cdr3_nt: TGCGCCAGTGACCTTAGCGGGGGGGCGACAGATACGCAGTATTTT
clone_size: NA; j_call: TRBJ2-1; cdr3_length: 15; d_call: TRBD2; v_call: TRBV9; cdr3_aa: CASSGTSGRAAEQFF; cdr3_nt: TGTGCCAGCAGCGGGACTAGCGGGAGGGCCGCCGAGCAGTTCTTC
clone_size: NA; j_call: TRBJ1-2; cdr3_length: 16; d_call: NA; v_call: TRBV6-1; cdr3_aa: CASSDPQRGVNYGYTF; cdr3_nt: TGTGCCAGCAGTGACCCCCAGCGGGGCGTTAACTATGGCTACACCTTC
clone_size: NA; j_call: TRBJ1-2; cdr3_length: 13; d_call: NA; v_call: TRBV29-1; cdr3_aa: CSVDTGSAFGYTF; cdr3_nt: TGCAGCGTTGACACAGGGTCTGCCTTTGGCTACACCTTC
clone_size: NA; j_call: TRBJ1-3; cdr3_length: 16; d_call: NA; v_call: TRBV25-1; cdr3_aa: CASSDPAGDIGNTIYF; cdr3_nt: TGTGCCAGCAGTGACCCTGCCGGGGACATAGGAAACACCATATATTTT
clone_size: NA; j_call: TRBJ1-2; cdr3_length: 14; d_call: TRBD1; v_call: TRBV2; cdr3_aa: CASSGTGRTYGYTF; cdr3_nt: TGTGCCAGCAGTGGGACAGGGAGAACCTATGGCTACACCTTC
clone_size: NA; j_call: TRBJ1-5; cdr3_length: 14; d_call: NA; v_call: TRBV6-5; cdr3_aa: CASSRHDSNQPQHF; cdr3_nt: TGTGCCAGCAGTCGACACGATAGCAATCAGCCCCAGCATTTT
clone_size: once; j_call: TRBJ2-2; cdr3_length: 15; d_call: NA; v_call: TRBV18; cdr3_aa: CASSPRQGYTGELFF; cdr3_nt: TGTGCCAGCTCACCGCGGCAGGGCTACACCGGGGAGCTGTTTTTT
clone_size: NA; j_call: TRBJ2-3; cdr3_length: 11; d_call: NA; v_call: TRBV20-1; cdr3_aa: CSAIGGDTQYF; cdr3_nt: TGCAGTGCTATAGGGGGAGATACGCAGTATTTT
clone_size: NA; j_call: TRBJ2-7; cdr3_length: 13; d_call: NA; v_call: TRBV21-1; cdr3_aa: CASSTPDSYEQYF; cdr3_nt: TGTGCCAGCAGCACCCCCGACAGCTACGAGCAGTACTTC
clone_size: NA; j_call: TRBJ2-7; cdr3_length: 14; d_call: NA; v_call: TRBV5-5; cdr3_aa: CASSSVTGSYEQYF; cdr3_nt: TGTGCCAGCAGCTCCGTGACAGGCTCCTACGAGCAGTACTTC
clone_size: NA; j_call: TRBJ2-7; cdr3_length: 16; d_call: TRBD1; v_call: TRBV18; cdr3_aa: CASSPVLGQGSREQYF; cdr3_nt: TGTGCCAGCTCACCCGTGCTTGGACAGGGGTCTAGGGAGCAGTACTTC
clone_size: NA; j_call: TRBJ1-5; cdr3_length: 13; d_call: NA; v_call: TRBV6-5; cdr3_aa: CASSYKGDQPQHF; cdr3_nt: TGTGCCAGCAGTTACAAGGGGGATCAGCCCCAGCATTTT